These 27 T cell receptor beta chains were all obtained from the same sample, sequenced in a study of cytomegalovirus exposure and HLA in healthy donors. PCR primers comprised 60 Vbeta and 13 Jbeta primers. The protocol was immunoSEQ multiplex PCR, while the TCRdb copy is restricted to in-frame clones and leaves out a portion. The table has some 150,000 clones, approximately 79% seen once. The source material was PBMCs. The receptors were sampled from a middle-aged man in good health and CMV-seropositive.

This chain links TRBV29-1 with TRBJ2-7; weak D call: TRBD2 (5 bases). This CDR3 region has 13 residues. The V and J ends lost 4 bases and 3 bases respectively, with 13 bases between them. From germline, CDR1 is SQVTM and CDR2 ANQGSEA. CDR3 sequence reads: CSVGLNGGYEQYF. CDR3 nucleotide sequence: TGCAGCGTTGGCCTTAATGGAGGCTACGAGCAGTACTTC.

The chain is built from TRBV12-5 and TRBJ2-7; possible D gene TRBD2, 6 bases. V was pared by 10 bases and J by 3 bases, with 13 bases between. The CDR3 loop spans 12 amino acids. Germline lookup yields CDR1 LGHNT and CDR2 FRNRAP. CDR3 sequence: CAKCGEVYEQYF. Written as DNA, the CDR3 is TGTGCTAAGTGTGGGGAGGTCTACGAGCAGTACTTC.

CDR3 in amino acids: CASSPDGLSNQPQHF. The CDR3 coding sequence is TGTGCCAGCAGCCCAGACGGACTTAGCAATCAGCCCCAGCATTTT. V gene TRBV6-5 combines with J gene TRBJ1-5, with D hard to call. V lost 6 bases and J lost 0, with 12 bases in between. Germline V gene lookup returns CDR1 MNHEY and CDR2 SVGAGI. This CDR3 is built from 15 residues.

The chain is built from TRBV4-1 and TRBJ2-5, with 10 bases that match TRBD2. V dropped 4 bases and J dropped 5; count of bases not matched to a gene: 7. Germline CDR1 reads MGHRA; CDR2 reads YSYEKL. The CDR3 extends over 15 amino acids. In nucleotides, the CDR3 is TGCGCCAGCAGCCGAGCTAGCGGGAGAGGGGAGACCCAGTACTTC. Amino acid sequence: CASSRASGRGETQYF.

This chain joins TRBV18 and TRBJ2-7; D is possibly TRBD2 (5 bases). Trimming left V 3 bases short and J 2 bases short, with 17 bases between. The CDR3 contains 16 residues. Germline CDR1 KGHSH, CDR2 LQKENI. CDR3 in DNA: TGTGCCAGCTCACCGGTTCGGACGGGATCTCCCTACGAGCAGTACTTC. Protein product: CASSPVRTGSPYEQYF.

This sequence joins TRBV5-5 and TRBJ2-3, with D perhaps TRBD1 (6 bases). Germline CDR1 and CDR2: SGHKS and YYEKEE (reference sequence). V was pared by 6 bases and J by 2 bases, with 13 bases between. This CDR3 comprises 14 residues. The CDR3 reads CASTRTAFTDTQYF. The CDR3 DNA follows: TGTGCCAGCACCCGGACAGCCTTCACAGATACGCAGTATTTT. Complete variable domain (other parts from reference TRBV5-5 and TRBJ2-3): DAGVTQSPTHLIKTRGQQVTLRCSPISGHKSVSWYQQVLGQGPQFIFQYYEKEERGRGNFPDRFSARQFPNYSSELNVNALLLGDSALYLCASTRTAFTDTQYFGPGTRLTVL.

This chain links TRBV28 with TRBJ1-2, with 7 nucleotides matching TRBD1. After removal of 4 bases from V and 4 bases from J, the junction contained 6 bases not matched to a gene. CDR1 is MDHEN and CDR2 is SYDVKM in the germline V gene. The CDR3 has 14 amino acids. The CDR3 DNA sequence: TGTGCCAGCAGTTCTTACAGGGGACCCTATGGCTACACCTTC. Translating it yields CASSSYRGPYGYTF.

This clone occurred once. In nucleotides, the CDR3 is TGTGCCAGCAGCTTTAACCGGGGGTCTGATGAGCAGTTCTTC. Translation gives CASSFNRGSDEQFF. The genes are TRBV11-2 and TRBJ2-1; D perhaps matches TRBD2 (6 bases). CDR1 and CDR2 (germline): SGHAT, FQNNGV. CDR3 size: 14 residues. V was shortened by 3 bases and J by 8 bases, with 14 bases between the two germline ends.

J is TRBJ2-2 and V is TRBV4-1; the match to TRBD1 covers 10 bases. This CDR3 region has 19 residues. Germline values: CDR1 MGHRA, CDR2 YSYEKL. Trimming removed 1 base from V and 4 bases from J; junction bases left unmatched: 12. Here the CDR3 reads CASSQGGPGTGESTGELFF. The CDR3 region has the DNA TGCGCCAGCAGCCAAGGGGGGCCCGGGACAGGGGAGAGCACCGGGGAGCTGTTTTTT.

In its sample, this clone was seen a few times. The junction departs from germline at one end; a sequencing error may be responsible. V gene TRBV7-9 combines with J gene TRBJ1-2; 8 bases are shared with TRBD1. CDR3 size: 17 residues. The germline V gene has CDR1 SEHNR and CDR2 FQNEAQ (reference sequence). CDR3 nucleotide sequence: TGTTCCAGCAGCTCCCTTCCCGGGACAGGCCCACGTTATGGCTACACCTTC. Protein: CSSSSLPGTGPRYGYTF.

The V and J genes are TRBV10-3 and TRBJ2-3, with no clear D. Trimming removed 7 bases at V and 4 bases at J, with 9 bases between. Per the germline V gene, CDR1 is ENHRY and CDR2 is SYGVKD. This CDR3 is 12 amino acids long. The CDR3 reads CAITSSPDTQYF. CDR3 bases: TGTGCCATCACCTCGTCCCCAGATACGCAGTATTTT.

V is TRBV7-8 and J is TRBJ2-1, with 10 positions matching TRBD2. This CDR3 has 18 amino acids. Germline CDR1 is SGHVS and CDR2 is FQNEAQ. J was trimmed by 2 bases and V by 4 bases; bases with no gene match: 11. CDR3 sequence reads: CASSSRSSGSTTYNEQFF. CDR3 nucleotide sequence: TGTGCCAGCAGCTCTAGGTCTAGCGGGAGCACGACCTACAATGAGCAGTTCTTC.

The rearrangement joins TRBV5-1 to TRBJ2-1, with 11 bases matching TRBD2. Germline V gene sequence: CDR1 SGHRS, CDR2 YFSETQ. V was clipped by 7 bases and J by 11 bases; unmatched bases: 17. This CDR3 is built from 16 residues. CDR3 sequence reads: CASHTAPLAGEPQQFF. The CDR3 DNA is TGCGCCAGCCACACAGCCCCACTAGCGGGAGAACCCCAGCAGTTCTTC. Full variable domain (missing parts from reference TRBV5-1 and TRBJ2-1): KAGVTQTPRYLIKTRGQQVTLSCSPISGHRSVSWYQQTPGQGLQFLFEYFSETQRNKGNFPGRFSGRQFSNSRSEMNVSTLELGDSALYLCASHTAPLAGEPQQFFGPGTRLTVL.

The chain recombines TRBV23-1 with TRBJ2-1, with D perhaps TRBD2 (6 bases). TRBV23-1 is marked as an open reading frame, function uncertain. The V end lost 3 bases, the J end lost 5 bases, and 11 bases lay between the germline ends. The CDR3 sequence is 14 residues long. CDR3 in amino acids: CASSHPTSNNEQFF. The CDR3 nucleotides are TGCGCCAGCAGTCATCCGACTAGTAACAATGAGCAGTTCTTC.

The chain joins TRBV9 to TRBJ1-2; TRBD1 might be the D (5 bases). CDR1 SGDLS and CDR2 YYNGEE come from the germline V gene. V lost 3 bases, J lost 3 bases, and 15 bases lay in between. CDR3 size: 15 residues. CDR3 coding DNA: TGTGCCAGCAGCGGAGCGTGGGGGGATCACTATGGCTACACCTTC. It codes for CASSGAWGDHYGYTF. Full variable domain (missing parts from reference TRBV9 and TRBJ1-2): DSGVTQTPKHLITATGQRVTLRCSPRSGDLSVYWYQQSLDQGLQFLIQYYNGEERAKGNILERFSAQQFPDLHSELNLSSLELGDSALYFCASSGAWGDHYGYTFGSGTRLTVV.

The rearrangement links TRBV15 to TRBJ1-1, with D perhaps matching TRBD1 (5 bases). CDR3 length: 14 residues. In germline, CDR1 is LNHNV, CDR2 YYDKDF (reference sequence). The ends were cut back, 4 bases at V and 3 bases at J, with 12 bases in the middle. CDR3 nucleotide sequence: TGTGCCACCAGCAAAGGAGGAGGGGACACTGAAGCTTTCTTT. Its translation is CATSKGGGDTEAFF.

This sequence joins TRBV6-4 and TRBJ2-1; 16 bases are shared with TRBD2. Trimming at V came to 11 bases and at J to 10 bases, leaving 20 bases not matched to a gene. The length of the CDR3 is 18 residues. The germline V gene encodes CDR1 MRHNA and CDR2 SNTAGT. This CDR3 is CAVDSGTSGRAALYEQFF. CDR3 in DNA: TGTGCCGTTGACTCCGGGACTAGCGGGAGGGCCGCTCTGTACGAGCAGTTCTTC.

This clone was found a few times. The chain links TRBV6-5 to TRBJ2-7; 12 positions agree with TRBD1. This CDR3 has 15 residues. Germline values: CDR1 MNHEY, CDR2 SVGAGI. Unmatched junction bases numbered 5, after V lost 5 bases and J lost 3 bases. The CDR3 coding sequence is TGTGCCAGCAGTCCCCGGGACAGGGGGCACTACGAGCAGTACTTC. Amino acid sequence: CASSPRDRGHYEQYF.

This chain links TRBV30 with TRBJ1-5; TRBD1 aligns across 9 bases. J gave up 4 bases and V 8 bases, and 6 bases lay outside the gene matches. CDR3 length: 13 amino acids. In germline, CDR1 is GTSNPN, CDR2 SVGIG (reference sequence). The CDR3 reads CAGGTGPNQPQHF. CDR3 bases: TGTGCCGGAGGGACAGGGCCGAATCAGCCCCAGCATTTT.

Only a few counts were recorded for this clone. The chain is built from TRBV4-1 and TRBJ1-1; TRBD1 agrees at 8 bases. The germline V gene encodes CDR1 MGHRA and CDR2 YSYEKL. Unmatched junction bases numbered 5, after V lost 0 bases and J lost 5 bases. The CDR3 consists of 15 residues. CDR3 in DNA: TGCGCCAGCAGCCAAGATGGACAGGGCCTGACTGAAGCTTTCTTT. Translated: CASSQDGQGLTEAFF.

The V gene is TRBV27, the J gene TRBJ1-4; TRBD1 matches 7 bases. J lost 11 bases, V lost 5 bases, and 17 bases had no gene match. The germline CDR1 and CDR2 sequences are MNHEY and SMNVEV (reference sequence). CDR3 size: 16 residues. CDR3 amino acids: CASSLTGTAIMRKLFF. DNA for the CDR3: TGTGCCAGCAGTCTAACCGGGACAGCGATTATGAGGAAACTGTTTTTT.

The CDR3 sequence is CSVEEVSSTSTDTQYF. CDR3 in DNA: TGCAGCGTTGAAGAGGTTAGCAGTACCAGCACAGATACGCAGTATTTT. The chain uses TRBV29-1 and TRBJ2-3; D unresolved. Germline V lookup: CDR1 SQVTM, CDR2 ANQGSEA. The ends were cut back, 0 bases at V and 0 bases at J, with 13 bases in the middle. The CDR3 has 16 amino acids.

The chain combines TRBV5-6 with TRBJ1-2; TRBD1 aligns across 7 bases. Per germline, CDR1 SGHDT and CDR2 YYEEEE. The junction had 3 bases not matched to a gene; V was cut back by 3 bases and J by 10 bases. This CDR3 spans 11 amino acids. CDR3 region: CASSSTGLYTF. DNA of the CDR3: TGTGCCAGCAGCTCGACAGGGCTCTACACCTTC.

This sequence joins TRBV6-5 and TRBJ1-4; D gene unclear. Germline V CDR1 and CDR2: MNHEY, SVGAGI. Trimming removed 5 bases from V and 0 bases from J, with 7 bases in between. This CDR3 spans 14 amino acids. Here the CDR3 reads CASSGAATNEKLFF. The CDR3 bases are TGTGCCAGCAGTGGTGCAGCAACTAATGAAAAACTGTTTTTT.

This CDR3 is CASSVGSSSYNEQFF. Here the CDR3 DNA reads TGTGCCAGCAGCGTAGGATCCAGCTCCTACAATGAGCAGTTCTTC. The chain links TRBV9 to TRBJ2-1, with D unclear. The CDR3 covers 15 residues. Per the germline V gene, CDR1 is SGDLS and CDR2 is YYNGEE. Between the trimmed V and J ends, which lost 0 bases and 0 bases, there was a span of 7 bases. Full variable domain (rest looked up from reference TRBV9 and TRBJ2-1): DSGVTQTPKHLITATGQRVTLRCSPRSGDLSVYWYQQSLDQGLQFLIQYYNGEERAKGNILERFSAQQFPDLHSELNLSSLELGDSALYFCASSVGSSSYNEQFFGPGTRLTVL.

V and J are TRBV25-1 and TRBJ1-1; a weak D match, TRBD1 (6 bases). Germline V gene data show CDR1 as MGHDK and CDR2 as SYGVNS. The V end was cut by 2 bases, the J end by 5 bases, with 18 bases between. The CDR3 is 16 residues long. Here the CDR3 reads CASSEGGRWQGTEAFF. CDR3 in DNA: TGTGCCAGCAGTGAAGGCGGGCGGTGGCAGGGGACTGAAGCTTTCTTT.

The V and J genes are TRBV18 and TRBJ2-2, with D perhaps TRBD1 (6 bases). V was clipped by 3 bases and J by 2 bases, with 16 bases between them. The CDR3 has 17 residues. Germline values: CDR1 KGHSH, CDR2 LQKENI. CDR3 loop: CASSPLLVTGNTGELFF. The CDR3 DNA is TGTGCCAGCTCACCTCTGTTGGTGACAGGAAACACCGGGGAGCTGTTTTTT.